Reported below is one T cell receptor beta chain. Its antigen specificity is not known. Per-base qualities were not stored, and no clone one base away is much larger. Patients with a history of autoimmune disease or receiving systemic immunosuppression were excluded from the trial. Peripheral blood for TCR sequencing was drawn from every dose cohort at baseline, at cycle 4 day 1 and at cycle 7 day 1. The samples were drawn from a first-in-human, open-label, multicenter phase I dose-escalation trial of ivuxolimab. Adults with locally advanced or metastatic melanoma, renal cell carcinoma, hepatocellular carcinoma or head and neck squamous cell carcinoma were enrolled in the trial. CD4+ and CD8+ T cells were sorted separately from peripheral blood before TCR sequencing. For sequencing of the TCRbeta CDR3 region, genomic DNA was extracted from the sorted cells. TCRbeta CDR3 regions were sequenced using the immunoSEQ Assay. This immuneACCESS table, as held by TCRdb, lists in-frame sequences with V and J called but not all clones. Of the missing ones, under half trace to an unresolved V gene in checked studies; the others have no known cause. The sample table lists about 62,000 clones, roughly 86% of them with a count of one. The ten most abundant clones make up about 5.5% of the sample.

The sample belongs to a study of OX40 agonist ivuxolimab in advanced cancers. For the study in its entirety: Ivuxolimab was an agonistic, fully human IgG2 monoclonal antibody directed against OX40 (CD134), a costimulatory receptor. Intravenous ivuxolimab was administered to patients every 2 weeks at six dose levels: 0.01, 0.1, 0.3, 1.5, 3 and 10 mg/kg. Of the roughly 54 dose-escalation patients, hepatocellular carcinoma was present in 19, melanoma in roughly 15, renal cell carcinoma in 9 and head and neck cancer in 9. In the dose-escalation cohort, 70% to 85% of patients were male, and the mean age was approximately 60 years, with a range of about 23 to 85. Prior anti-PD-1, anti-PD-L1 or anti-CTLA-4 therapy was permitted, and checkpoint inhibitors had been received by roughly 42% of dose-escalation patients. Partial responses were achieved by three dose-escalation patients, of whom one had hepatocellular carcinoma and two had cutaneous melanoma. Peripheral TCRbeta sequencing aimed to test whether ivuxolimab altered TCR sequence diversity and caused clonal T-cell expansion. The paper covers the monotherapy dose-escalation part of the phase I ivuxolimab trial, which included N = 52 patients. Broad study findings and their caveats: After ivuxolimab, CD8+ T cells had more expanded clones than CD4+ T cells on average. In the 0.1-3.0 mg/kg groups, partial responders were among the patients with the lowest normalized peripheral clonal expansion, particularly in CD8+ T cells. Low levels of normalized T-cell clonal expansion were also seen in some patients who did not respond. At doses of 0.1 to 3.0 mg/kg, clonal expansion of both CD4+ and CD8+ blood T cells was observed from baseline to week 6. Which antigens the clonally expanded peripheral T cells were specific for was not determined.

Measured from the cysteine to the phenylalanine, the CDR3 is 12 residues long. Here the CDR3 DNA is all that survives: 36 bases in frame from base 1. Ends trimmed: V by 4 bases, J by 4 bases; bases unmatched to a gene: 2. CDR1 and CDR2 (SGHRS, YFSETQ) derive from the germline V gene. This sequence originates from an adult with an advanced solid tumor such as melanoma, head and neck, liver or kidney cancer. Sequences were derived from CD4+ or CD8+ T cells sorted from blood, sampled in a trial of the OX40 agonist ivuxolimab. Recombination joined TRBV5-1 with TRBJ2-7; 7 bases in the junction line up with TRBD1. The CDR3 sequence is CASSRDSYEQYF. The nucleotide sequence is TGCGCCAGCAGCCGGGACAGTTACGAGCAGTACTTC.